The 12 T cell receptor beta chains below come from one sample, sequenced in a study of CD8 T cells in ankylosing spondylitis. TCRdb fed the 5' RACE reads into MiXCR, producing one record per CDR3 protein. The sample holds 30,000 to 45,000 distinct CDR3 sequences, around a tenth seen once. Sequencing used blood, either unsorted or a sorted T cell fraction (not recorded which). Receptors originate from a male donor with ankylosing spondylitis or in good health (not recorded which).

Ten or more counts support this clonotype. CDR3 protein: CSATDLFSYNEQFF. CDR3 in DNA: TGCAGTGCTACTGATCTTTTTTCCTACAATGAGCAGTTCTTC. This sequence joins TRBV20-1 and TRBJ2-1; D unclear. The germline V and J ends were trimmed by 4 bases and 1 base, with 11 bases remaining between them. This CDR3 contains 14 residues. Germline V gene data show CDR1 as DFQATT and CDR2 as SNEGSKA (reference sequence).

In its sample, this clonotype was seen many times. V gene TRBV29-1 combines with J gene TRBJ2-7; 10 bases align to TRBD1. The CDR3 loop spans 15 amino acids. The junction had 8 bases not matched to a gene; V was cut back by 0 bases and J by 6 bases. Germline V lookup: CDR1 SQVTM, CDR2 ANQGSEA. The DNA for the CDR3 is TGCAGCGTTGAAGAATTCGGGACAGGGGTTCTCGAGCAGTACTTC. This encodes CSVEEFGTGVLEQYF.

This clonotype was counted at least ten times. The V gene is TRBV20-1, the J gene TRBJ2-5; TRBD2 matches 9 bases. CDR1 and CDR2 from the germline V gene are DFQATT and SNEGSKA (reference sequence). The CDR3 loop spans 14 amino acids. J lost 2 bases, V lost 7 bases, and 8 bases had no gene match. The CDR3 DNA reads as TGCAGTGTGAGAGGCGGGAGGGTTCAAGAGACCCAGTACTTC. Its translation: CSVRGGRVQETQYF.

This rearrangement joins TRBV6-1 to TRBJ2-1; 12 bases are shared with TRBD2. V was clipped by 0 bases and J by 8 bases; unmatched bases: 11. CDR1 is MNHNS and CDR2 is SASEGT in the germline V gene. CDR3 length: 18 amino acids. CDR3 DNA: TGTGCCAGCAGTGAAGCTAGCCTAGCGGGAGGGCCAGTAGATGAGCAGTTCTTC. Translation: CASSEASLAGGPVDEQFF.

This clonotype was picked up many times. J is TRBJ2-7 and V is TRBV11-1, with 7 bases lining up with TRBD1. Per the germline V gene, CDR1 is SGHAT and CDR2 is FQDESV (reference sequence). The length of the CDR3 is 13 residues. V dropped 8 bases and J dropped 7; count of bases not matched to a gene: 11. The CDR3 loop reads CASRKGDSGEQYF. DNA for the CDR3: TGTGCCAGCCGTAAGGGGGACAGTGGGGAGCAGTACTTC. The full variable domain, completed using reference TRBV11-1 and TRBJ2-7, is EAEVAQSPRYKITEKSQAVAFWCDPISGHATLYWYRQILGQGPELLVQFQDESVVDDSQLPKDRFSAERLKGVDSTLKIQPAELGDSAMYLCASRKGDSGEQYFGPGTRLTVT.

This clonotype was recorded many times. V gene TRBV5-4 combines with J gene TRBJ1-1, with TRBD1 as a possible D gene (5 bases). CDR3 size: 14 residues. Germline CDR1 and CDR2: SGHNT and YYREEE (reference sequence). V gave up 4 bases and J gave up 6 bases, with 16 bases separating them. The CDR3 protein is CASSTWGIGSEAFF. In nucleotides, the CDR3 is TGTGCCAGCAGCACGTGGGGGATCGGGTCTGAAGCTTTCTTT.

In this sample, this clonotype turned up many times. The chain carries TRBV20-1 and TRBJ1-6; a weak D match, TRBD1 (6 bases). CDR1 is DFQATT, CDR2 SNEGSKA, per germline (reference sequence). This CDR3 has 16 amino acids. V was pared by 3 bases and J by 6 bases, with 18 bases between. The CDR3: CSARDTGSGSNSPLHF. In DNA form, the CDR3 reads TGCAGTGCTAGGGACACAGGGTCTGGTAGTAATTCACCCCTCCACTTT.

The sample holds many counts of this clonotype. J is TRBJ1-5 and V is TRBV10-3; D is uncertain. V was trimmed by 3 bases and J by 2 bases, leaving 8 bases between them. The CDR3 consists of 14 residues. Per germline, CDR1 ENHRY and CDR2 SYGVKD. The CDR3 sequence: CAISEGWGNQPQHF. Here the CDR3 DNA reads TGTGCCATCAGTGAAGGCTGGGGCAATCAGCCCCAGCATTTT.

This clonotype was seen at least ten times. The chain links TRBV12-3 or TRBV12-4 to TRBJ2-7, with 8 bases aligning to TRBD2. CDR3 length: 15 residues. V lost 8 bases, J lost 3 bases, and 12 bases stayed unmatched. This CDR3 is CASGGWVAGRYEQYF. The CDR3 coding sequence is TGTGCCAGCGGAGGGTGGGTAGCGGGACGCTACGAGCAGTACTTC.

This clonotype was counted between two and nine times. The V and J genes are TRBV11-2 and TRBJ2-7, with 7 bases identical to TRBD1. Unmatched junction bases numbered 10, after V lost 6 bases and J lost 5 bases. The CDR3 loop spans 14 amino acids. CDR1 is SGHAT and CDR2 is FQNNGV in the germline V gene. CDR3 sequence: CASRPGQKLNEQYF. DNA for the CDR3: TGTGCCAGCAGACCGGGACAGAAGCTGAACGAGCAGTACTTC.

This clonotype was detected many times. The V call is TRBV29-1, the J call TRBJ1-2; TRBD1 aligns across 10 bases. This CDR3 is built from 15 residues. CDR1 and CDR2 from the germline V gene are SQVTM and ANQGSEA. V dropped 6 bases and J dropped 7; count of bases not matched to a gene: 14. The CDR3 bases are TGCAGCGTCTTGTCCGGGACAGGGGCAAAGGGTGGCTACACCTTC. Protein sequence: CSVLSGTGAKGGYTF.

This clonotype has at least ten counts. The genes are TRBV4-2 and TRBJ2-5; 10 nucleotides match TRBD1. Germline assignment: CDR1 LGHNA and CDR2 YNFKEQ. Trimming took 0 bases from V and 5 from J; bases not matched to a gene: 9. CDR3 size: 17 residues. In nucleotides, the CDR3 is TGTGCCAGCAGCCAAGAATTAGGACAGGGGGGACGGGAGACCCAGTACTTC. Translation gives CASSQELGQGGRETQYF.